Below are 30 T cell receptor beta chains sequenced from a single sample in a study of patients and donors after allogeneic stem cell transplantation. TCRdb reprocessed the RT-PCR reads via MiXCR and lists one record per CDR3 protein. The table lists about 40,000 distinct CDR3 sequences, more than 30% of them singletons, with more than 70% in the top ten. Sequenced material: blood, either unsorted or a sorted T cell fraction (not recorded which). The receptors shown here come from a human donor who was either an allogeneic HSCT recipient or a stem cell or donor lymphocyte infusion donor (not recorded which). It is not recorded whose cells these are; they may come from a transplant donor.

The chain uses TRBV19 and TRBJ1-2; 7 bases match TRBD1. Germline assignment: CDR1 LNHDA and CDR2 SQIVND (reference sequence). CDR3 length equals 15 residues. V shed 7 bases and J 0 bases; nucleotides not matched to a gene: 8. As DNA, the CDR3 is TGTGCCAGTACCCTCGGACAGGTACCTAACTATGGCTACACCTTC. As protein: CASTLGQVPNYGYTF.

The CDR3 sequence: CASSPVLREPLYNEQFF. The CDR3 region has the DNA TGTGCCAGCAGCCCCGTGTTGCGAGAACCCCTCTACAATGAGCAGTTCTTC. The chain has TRBV28 and TRBJ2-1; D unclear. Trimming stripped 6 bases from V and 3 bases from J, with 21 bases between. This CDR3 contains 17 residues. The germline V gene has CDR1 MDHEN and CDR2 SYDVKM.

The V and J genes are TRBV7-6 and TRBJ1-5, with 9 bases fitting TRBD1. V trimming: 3 bases; J trimming: 1 base; junction bases outside the gene matches: 1. The CDR3 spans 15 residues. Looked up from germline, CDR1 is SGHVS and CDR2 is FNYEAQ. In nucleotides, the CDR3 is TGTGCCAGCAGCTTGACAGGGGGGAGCAATCAGCCCCAGCATTTT. Residues: CASSLTGGSNQPQHF. The full variable domain, its missing parts supplied by reference TRBV7-6 and TRBJ1-5, is GAGVSQSPRYKVTKRGQDVALRCDPISGHVSLYWYRQALGQGPEFLTYFNYEAQQDKSGLPNDRFSAERPEGSISTLTIQRTEQRDSAMYRCASSLTGGSNQPQHFGDGTRLSIL.

This clonotype turned up a few times. J is TRBJ1-4 and V is TRBV12-3 or TRBV12-4; TRBD1 agrees at 7 bases. This CDR3 is 15 amino acids long. Trimming removed 3 bases from V and 3 bases from J; junction bases left unmatched: 4. DNA of the CDR3: TGTGCCAGCAGTTTCGTCGACAGGGCTAATGAAAAACTGTTTTTT. Its protein is CASSFVDRANEKLFF.

The chain joins TRBV4-3 to TRBJ1-6; the D gene is possibly TRBD1 (6 bases). Germline CDR1 is LGHNA and CDR2 is YSLEER. The CDR3 extends over 13 amino acids. V gave up 5 bases and J gave up 7 bases, with 9 bases separating them. Here the CDR3 DNA reads TGCGCCAGCAGCTCAACAGGGAATTCACCCCTCCACTTT. Encoded protein: CASSSTGNSPLHF.

The chain is built from TRBV7-9 and TRBJ2-3; 10 bases align to TRBD2. The CDR3 is made up of 16 amino acids. V shed 5 bases and J 0 bases; nucleotides not matched to a gene: 5. Germline CDR1 reads SEHNR; CDR2 reads FQNEAQ (reference sequence). The CDR3 here is CASSLLLAGSTDTQYF. DNA of the CDR3: TGTGCCAGCAGCCTACTACTAGCGGGGAGCACAGATACGCAGTATTTT.

The rearrangement links TRBV7-3 to TRBJ2-7, with D possibly being TRBD2 (6 bases). The CDR3 is 13 amino acids. V was clipped by 6 bases and J by 4 bases, with 13 bases between them. CDR1 is SGHTA, CDR2 FQGTGA, per germline. DNA for the CDR3: TGTGCCAGCAGTCTCATGGGGGGATACGAGCAGTACTTC. It specifies CASSLMGGYEQYF. Using reference TRBV7-3 and TRBJ2-7 for the parts outside the CDR3, the full variable domain is GAGVSQTPSNKVTEKGKYVELRCDPISGHTALYWYRQSLGQGPEFLIYFQGTGAADDSGLPNDRFFAVRPEGSVSTLKIQRTERGDSAVYLCASSLMGGYEQYFGPGTRLTVT.

V usage is TRBV18 and J usage is TRBJ2-3, with D unresolved. This CDR3 contains 14 residues. Germline lookup yields CDR1 KGHSH and CDR2 LQKENI. V dropped 3 bases and J dropped 4 bases, with 11 bases sitting between them. CDR3: CASSPIGGSDTQYF. DNA of the CDR3: TGTGCCAGCTCACCGATCGGCGGCTCAGATACGCAGTATTTT.

V usage is TRBV6-5 and J usage is TRBJ2-1; D ambiguous. This CDR3 contains 14 residues. The germline V and J ends were trimmed by 11 bases and 7 bases, with 21 bases remaining between them. Germline V gene data show CDR1 as MNHEY and CDR2 as SVGAGI. CDR3 loop: CAVRADPARNEQFF. CDR3 nucleotide sequence: TGTGCCGTCCGTGCGGACCCAGCGAGGAATGAGCAGTTCTTC.

This clonotype has just a few counts. The rearrangement links TRBV4-1 to TRBJ1-4; 8 bases map to TRBD1. CDR1 and CDR2 from the germline V gene are MGHRA and YSYEKL. The CDR3 covers 15 residues. V shed 1 base, J shed 8 bases, and the junction held 6 bases outside the gene matches. CDR3 in DNA: TGCGCCAGCAGCCAAGTCCAGGGGGCGGGCGAAAAACTGTTTTTT. This encodes CASSQVQGAGEKLFF.

The chain uses TRBV27 and TRBJ2-1, with 8 bases identical to TRBD2. The V gene end was trimmed by 6 bases and the J gene end by 9 bases; junction bases not matched to a gene: 10. CDR3 size: 14 residues. Looked up from germline, CDR1 is MNHEY and CDR2 is SMNVEV (reference sequence). The CDR3 DNA sequence: TGTGCCAGCAGCACACTAGCGGTGGTAGGTGAGCAGTTCTTC. Its protein product is CASSTLAVVGEQFF.

This clonotype was counted ten times or more. The chain employs TRBV4-1 and TRBJ1-2; 7 bases are shared with TRBD1. The junction had 7 bases not matched to a gene; V was cut back by 4 bases and J by 2 bases. Germline values: CDR1 MGHRA, CDR2 YSYEKL. This CDR3 comprises 15 residues. The CDR3 spells CASSRSGQRNYGYTF. CDR3 bases: TGCGCCAGCAGCCGATCGGGACAGAGGAACTATGGCTACACCTTC.

CDR3 amino acids: CASSPSLEFETQYF. The CDR3 bases are TGTGCCAGCAGTCCCTCCCTGGAGTTCGAGACCCAGTACTTC. J is TRBJ2-5 and V is TRBV14; no firm D call. This CDR3 is 14 amino acids long. CDR1 is SGHDN and CDR2 is FVKESK in the germline V gene. The V end was cut by 6 bases, the J end by 5 bases, with 16 bases between.

The chain recombines TRBV28 with TRBJ2-5, with a possible D match to TRBD1 (5 bases). The CDR3 length is 11 residues. With 8 bases removed from V and 3 bases from J, the gap between germline ends came to 7 bases. Germline V gene sequence: CDR1 MDHEN, CDR2 SYDVKM. The DNA for the CDR3 is TGTGCCAGCGGGGCGGAAGAGACCCAGTACTTC. Amino acids: CASGAEETQYF.

This chain uses TRBV5-5 with TRBJ1-2, with D tentatively TRBD1 (5 bases). CDR3 length equals 15 residues. With 0 bases removed from V and 6 bases from J, the gap between germline ends came to 15 bases. Per germline, CDR1 SGHKS and CDR2 YYEKEE (reference sequence). The CDR3 nucleotides are TGTGCCAGCAGCTTGGTGGGGCAGGGAGACCATGGCTACACCTTC. This gives the protein CASSLVGQGDHGYTF.

This clonotype was observed many times. This rearrangement joins TRBV27 to TRBJ1-2; tentatively, D is TRBD1 (5 bases). There are 13 residues in the CDR3. Germline V gives CDR1 MNHEY, CDR2 SMNVEV (reference sequence). The V and J ends lost 3 bases and 7 bases respectively, with 12 bases between them. CDR3 DNA: TGTGCCAGCAGTTTGTGGGGGGAGGGTGGCTACACCTTC. Amino acid sequence: CASSLWGEGGYTF.

This clonotype was seen only a few times. The rearrangement joins TRBV20-1 to TRBJ1-2; D is unresolved. Germline CDR1 and CDR2: DFQATT and SNEGSKA (reference sequence). The CDR3 extends over 12 amino acids. V was shortened by 0 bases and J by 8 bases, with 10 bases between the two germline ends. The DNA for the CDR3 is TGCAGTGCTAGAGATCTGGCGGGGGGCTACACCTTC. This gives the protein CSARDLAGGYTF.

The chain is built from TRBV5-1 and TRBJ2-3; D might be TRBD2 (6 bases). Trimming took off 4 bases at V and 2 bases at J, with 17 bases between the two ends. Germline V lookup: CDR1 SGHRS, CDR2 YFSETQ. CDR3 length: 16 amino acids. The CDR3 DNA reads as TGCGCCAGCAGCCTTTCTGAGGCGGGGTACACAGATACGCAGTATTTT. Protein sequence: CASSLSEAGYTDTQYF.

The chain has TRBV20-1 and TRBJ1-1; D is possibly TRBD1 (5 bases). V was trimmed by 2 bases and J by 1 base, leaving 23 bases between them. This CDR3 is built from 18 residues. Germline CDR1 DFQATT, CDR2 SNEGSKA (reference sequence). The CDR3 DNA is TGCAGTGCTAGACTCCCTCGAGGAGGAAATGGGGCGAACACTGAAGCTTTCTTT. It translates to CSARLPRGGNGANTEAFF.

Only a few counts were recorded for this clonotype. This chain links TRBV7-9 with TRBJ2-3; 11 positions match TRBD2. The length of the CDR3 is 16 residues. V was clipped by 5 bases and J by 0 bases; unmatched bases: 4. The germline V gene has CDR1 SEHNR and CDR2 FQNEAQ (reference sequence). CDR3 loop: CASSPRTSGSTDTQYF. Written as DNA, the CDR3 is TGTGCCAGCAGCCCCCGGACTAGCGGGAGCACAGATACGCAGTATTTT.

This clonotype was seen at least ten times. CDR3 in amino acids: CASSFRSGGNQPQHF. CDR3 DNA: TGTGCCAGCAGTTTCAGGTCTGGGGGCAATCAGCCCCAGCATTTT. The chain employs TRBV12-3 or TRBV12-4 and TRBJ1-5, with D uncertain. V shed 3 bases and J shed 2 bases, with 11 bases lying between them. The CDR3 contains 15 residues.

This clonotype has more than one count but fewer than ten. The chain is built from TRBV4-3 and TRBJ1-2; D unclear. Trimming cost V 0 bases and J 8 bases, with 10 bases left between them. Germline V gene lookup returns CDR1 LGHNA and CDR2 YSLEER. The CDR3 has 13 residues. CDR3 amino acids: CASSQDLGPGYTF. In DNA form, the CDR3 reads TGCGCCAGCAGCCAAGATCTGGGCCCGGGCTACACCTTC.

This CDR3 is CASSFRVSNQPQHF. In DNA form, the CDR3 reads TGTGCCAGCAGTTTTAGGGTGAGCAATCAGCCCCAGCATTTT. The chain recombines TRBV27 with TRBJ1-5; no firm D call. This CDR3 is 14 amino acids long. The V end was cut by 3 bases, the J end by 1 base, with 7 bases between. CDR1 is MNHEY, CDR2 SMNVEV, per germline (reference sequence).

This clonotype was observed many times. J is TRBJ1-3 and V is TRBV2; D gene uncertain. Trimming removed 4 bases from V and 1 base from J, with 11 bases in between. This CDR3 is 15 amino acids long. Germline V gives CDR1 SNHLY, CDR2 FYNNEI. The CDR3 loop is CASSGSGASGNTIYF. The CDR3 DNA sequence: TGTGCCAGCAGTGGGTCTGGTGCTTCTGGAAACACCATATATTTT.

The J gene is TRBJ1-2, the V gene TRBV6-5, with D uncertain. The ends were cut back, 9 bases at V and 8 bases at J, with 13 bases in the middle. Germline values: CDR1 MNHEY, CDR2 SVGAGI. CDR3 length equals 11 residues. Here the CDR3 DNA reads TGTGCCAGTCACAACAAAGGAGGCTACACCTTC. Its translation: CASHNKGGYTF.

The chain has TRBV5-1 and TRBJ2-1; a possible D gene is TRBD2 (6 bases). The CDR3 runs 17 residues. From germline, CDR1 is SGHRS and CDR2 YFSETQ. V gave up 4 bases and J gave up 7 bases, with 24 bases separating them. The CDR3, as DNA: TGCGCCAGCAGCGTTTCGGGGGTAGCTGGGAGTTTAAATGAGCAGTTCTTC. Translated, it gives CASSVSGVAGSLNEQFF.

The chain employs TRBV7-8 and TRBJ2-6, with 7 positions matching TRBD2. Germline values: CDR1 SGHVS, CDR2 FQNEAQ. The junction had 9 bases not matched to a gene; V was cut back by 5 bases and J by 5 bases. The CDR3 is 16 residues long. The CDR3 DNA reads as TGTGCCAGCAGCCCCTGGGGAGGGATGAGGGCCAACGTCCTGACTTTC. Protein product: CASSPWGGMRANVLTF.

The chain combines TRBV11-1 with TRBJ2-5; 8 bases align to TRBD2. Germline V CDR1 and CDR2: SGHAT, FQDESV (reference sequence). V lost 5 bases, J lost 5 bases, and 4 bases stayed unmatched. The CDR3 extends over 13 amino acids. CDR3 amino acids: CASSRSGGETQYF. The CDR3 DNA sequence: TGTGCCAGCAGCCGCTCGGGAGGGGAGACCCAGTACTTC.

This clonotype was counted at least ten times. The V and J genes are TRBV20-1 and TRBJ1-1, with D possibly being TRBD1 (6 bases). The V end lost 0 bases, the J end lost 2 bases, and 10 bases lay between the germline ends. The CDR3 runs 14 residues. The germline CDR1 and CDR2 sequences are DFQATT and SNEGSKA (reference sequence). CDR3 protein: CSAREGGPNTEAFF. The DNA of the CDR3 is TGCAGTGCTAGAGAGGGGGGGCCTAACACTGAAGCTTTCTTT.

The chain couples TRBV5-5 to TRBJ1-2; D not certain. The CDR3 is made up of 14 amino acids. V lost 5 bases to trimming and J lost 1 base, with 12 bases between them. CDR1 SGHKS and CDR2 YYEKEE come from the germline V gene (reference sequence). CDR3 in amino acids: CASSPDTHNYGYTF. Written as DNA, the CDR3 is TGTGCCAGCAGTCCCGACACCCATAACTATGGCTACACCTTC.